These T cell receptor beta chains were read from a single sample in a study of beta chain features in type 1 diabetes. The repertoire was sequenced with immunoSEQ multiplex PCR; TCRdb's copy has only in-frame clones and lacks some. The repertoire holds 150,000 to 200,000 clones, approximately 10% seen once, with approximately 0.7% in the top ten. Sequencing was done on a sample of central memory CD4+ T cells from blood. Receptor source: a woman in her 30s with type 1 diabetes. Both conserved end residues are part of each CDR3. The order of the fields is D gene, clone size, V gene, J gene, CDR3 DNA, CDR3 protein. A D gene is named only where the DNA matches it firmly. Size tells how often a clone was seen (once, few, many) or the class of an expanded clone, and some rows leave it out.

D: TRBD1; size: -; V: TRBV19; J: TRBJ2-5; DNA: TGTGCCAGTAGTTCCCAGGCAGGGGGAGAGACCCAGTACTTC; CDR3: CASSSQAGGETQYF
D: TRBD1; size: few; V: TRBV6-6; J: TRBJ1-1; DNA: TGTGCCAGCAGTTGGAAAGACAGGGGAGGCACTGAAGCTTTCTTT; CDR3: CASSWKDRGGTEAFF
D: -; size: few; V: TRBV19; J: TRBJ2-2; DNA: TGTGCCAGTAGTATCCGCAGGGAAGCCGGGGAGCTGTTTTTT; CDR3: CASSIRREAGELFF
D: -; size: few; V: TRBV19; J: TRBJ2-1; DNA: TGTGCCAGTAGTCTCGACTCTTGGCGGGTGCAGTTCTTC; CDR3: CASSLDSWRVQFF
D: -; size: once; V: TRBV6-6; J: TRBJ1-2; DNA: TGTGCCAGCAGTCCCCGGGGGGATGGCTACACCTTC; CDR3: CASSPRGDGYTF
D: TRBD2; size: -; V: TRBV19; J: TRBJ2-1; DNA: TGTGCCAGCGGGGTAGCGGGAGTAGGTGAGCAGTTCTTC; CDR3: CASGVAGVGEQFF
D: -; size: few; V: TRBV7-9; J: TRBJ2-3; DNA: TGTGCCAGCAGCTCCCTCCGCGGGAGCACAGATACGCAGTATTTT; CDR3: CASSSLRGSTDTQYF
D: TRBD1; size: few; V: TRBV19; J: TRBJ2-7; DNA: TGTGCCAGTAGTATCCTTACAGGGGGCGCGAGACAGTACTTC; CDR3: CASSILTGGARQYF
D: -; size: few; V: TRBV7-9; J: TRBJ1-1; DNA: TGTGCCAGCAGCTTCACAGGGTCAAGCACTGAAGCTTTCTTT; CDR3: CASSFTGSSTEAFF
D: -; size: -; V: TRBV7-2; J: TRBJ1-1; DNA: TGTGCCAGCAGCTTACGGCAGGGTGGAATCACTGAAGCTTTCTTT; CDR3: CASSLRQGGITEAFF
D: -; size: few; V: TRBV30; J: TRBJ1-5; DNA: TGTGCCTGGAGTGTACTCATAGATGATCAGCCCCAGCATTTT; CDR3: CAWSVLIDDQPQHF
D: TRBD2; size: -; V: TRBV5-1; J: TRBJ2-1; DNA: TGCGCCAGCAGCTGGGGACTAGCGGGAGGGACCTACAATGAGCAGTTCTTC; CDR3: CASSWGLAGGTYNEQFF
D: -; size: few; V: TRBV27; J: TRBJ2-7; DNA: TGTGCCAGCAGTGGCAGGGCCTACGAGCAGTACTTC; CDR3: CASSGRAYEQYF
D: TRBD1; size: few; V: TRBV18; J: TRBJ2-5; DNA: TGTGCCAGCTCACCGTCTCCCCCGGGACAGGGGGATTTAGAGACCCAGTACTTC; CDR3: CASSPSPPGQGDLETQYF
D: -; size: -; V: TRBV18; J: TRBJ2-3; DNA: TGTGCCAGCTCACTAAACACAGATACGCAGTATTTT; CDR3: CASSLNTDTQYF
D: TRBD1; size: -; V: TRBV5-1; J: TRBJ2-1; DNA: TGCGCCACCTATCAGGGGGACAGGGTTGCAAATGAGCAGTTCTTC; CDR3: CATYQGDRVANEQFF
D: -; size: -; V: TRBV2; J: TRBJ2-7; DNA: TGTGCCAGCAGTGAAGACAGCTACTCCTACGAGCAGTACTTC; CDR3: CASSEDSYSYEQYF
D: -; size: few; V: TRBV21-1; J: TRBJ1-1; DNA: TGTGCCAGCAGCAAAGTCGGGGGGCGGGACACTGAAGCTTTCTTT; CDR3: CASSKVGGRDTEAFF
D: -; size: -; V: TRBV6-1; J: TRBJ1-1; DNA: TGTGCCAGCAGTGTAGTCCGTCTGAACACTGAAGCTTTCTTT; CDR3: CASSVVRLNTEAFF
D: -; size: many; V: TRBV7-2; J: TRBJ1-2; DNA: TGTGCCAGCAGCTTATTTATTCAACAGAACTATGGCTACACCTTC; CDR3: CASSLFIQQNYGYTF
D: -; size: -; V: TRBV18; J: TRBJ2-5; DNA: TGTGCCAGCTCACCCTCGTCGGACCAAGAGACCCAGTACTTC; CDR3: CASSPSSDQETQYF
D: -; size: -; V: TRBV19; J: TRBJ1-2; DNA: TGTGCCAGTAGTGCTCTTACGATCGCGTCTGGCTATGGCTACACCTTC; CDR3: CASSALTIASGYGYTF
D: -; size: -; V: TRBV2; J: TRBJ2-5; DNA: TGTGCCAGCAATACTGGCAGGTTACAAGAGACCCAGTACTTC; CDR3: CASNTGRLQETQYF
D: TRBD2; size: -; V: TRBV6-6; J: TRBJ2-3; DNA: TGTGCCAGCAGTTACGGAGCGGGAGGCACAGATACGCAGTATTTT; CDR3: CASSYGAGGTDTQYF
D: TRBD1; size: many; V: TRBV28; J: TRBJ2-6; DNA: TGTGCCAGCACCAAGACAGGGTTCTCTGGGGCCAACGTCCTGACTTTC; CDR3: CASTKTGFSGANVLTF
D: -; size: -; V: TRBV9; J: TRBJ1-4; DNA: TGTGCCAGCAGCCCCCGAGGACTATCCGAAAAACTGTTTTTT; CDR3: CASSPRGLSEKLFF
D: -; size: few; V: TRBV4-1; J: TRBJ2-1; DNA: TGCGCCAGCAGCCAAGAGGGTATGGTGGGCCATGAGCAGTTCTTC; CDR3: CASSQEGMVGHEQFF
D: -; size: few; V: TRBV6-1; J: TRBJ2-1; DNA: TGTGCCAGCAGTGAAGGGAGATCTCGTGGGCAGTTCTTC; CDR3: CASSEGRSRGQFF
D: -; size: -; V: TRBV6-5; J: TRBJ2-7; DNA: TGTGCCAGCAGTTACGATGCGGCCACCTACGAGCAGTACTTC; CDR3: CASSYDAATYEQYF
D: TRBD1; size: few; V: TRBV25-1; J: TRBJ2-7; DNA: TGTGCCAGCACCGGGACAGACTACGAGCAGTACTTC; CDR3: CASTGTDYEQYF
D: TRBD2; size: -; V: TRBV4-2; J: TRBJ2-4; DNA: TGTGCCAGCAGCCAGAGAGCGGGAGGCGCCAAAAACATTCAGTACTTC; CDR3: CASSQRAGGAKNIQYF
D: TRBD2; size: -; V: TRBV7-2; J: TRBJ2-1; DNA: TGTGCCAGCAGCTTAGGCACTAGCGGGTTCTACAATGAGCAGTTCTTC; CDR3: CASSLGTSGFYNEQFF
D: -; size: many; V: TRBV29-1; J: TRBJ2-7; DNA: TGCAGCGTTGCGCGGGATCATACGGGCGAGCAGTACTTC; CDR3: CSVARDHTGEQYF
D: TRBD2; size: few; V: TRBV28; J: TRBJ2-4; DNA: TGTGCCAGCACCGGGACTAGCGAGTACATTCAGTACTTC; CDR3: CASTGTSEYIQYF
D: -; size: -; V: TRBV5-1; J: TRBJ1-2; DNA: TGCGCCAGCAGCTTGTCACAGGGCTCGGGTCACTATGGCTACACCTTC; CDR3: CASSLSQGSGHYGYTF
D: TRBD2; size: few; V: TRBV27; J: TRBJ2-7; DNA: TGTGCCACTTGCTTGAGTGGGAGGGCCCTTGGGGAGCAGTACTTC; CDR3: CATCLSGRALGEQYF
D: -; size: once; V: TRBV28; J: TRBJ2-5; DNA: TGTGCCAGCAGTTTACACCAGGTCACACAAGAGACCCAGTACTTC; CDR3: CASSLHQVTQETQYF
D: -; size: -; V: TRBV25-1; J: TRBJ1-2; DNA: TGTGCCAGCCAAATGGGGCTAAGCTACACCTTC; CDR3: CASQMGLSYTF
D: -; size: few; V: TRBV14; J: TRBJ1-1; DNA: TGTGCCAGCAGCCAAGATCCAGTTAGCGGGGCTTTCTTT; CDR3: CASSQDPVSGAFF